This T cell receptor beta chain was observed in a study of regulatory T cells in long-lasting Graves disease. This clonotype appeared a few times. Time point meaning: newly diagnosed GD, antithyroid drugs for less than 3 months. From PBMCs, RNA was extracted and then used to make the TCR library. The authors diagnosed Graves' disease using American Thyroid Association guidelines. The length of the CDR3 is 14 residues. Germline CDR1 is ENHRY and CDR2 is SYGVKD. The V end was cut by 3 bases, the J end by 6 bases, with 13 bases between. Researchers made TCR beta libraries by using iRepertoire HTBI primers and running Arm-PCR on CDR3 regions. TCRdb fed the multiplex PCR reads into MiXCR, producing one record per CDR3 protein. The sample has roughly 400,000 distinct CDR3 sequences, about a sixth seen once. Separately, the same data were catalogued under a study of T cells in Graves' hyperthyroidism and ophthalmopathy.

Sequenced here: peripheral blood mononuclear cells (PBMCs), sampled at new diagnosis, from a patient treated with antithyroid drugs. The chain has TRBV10-3 and TRBJ2-3; the D is unclear. The clonotype originates from a woman aged 18-30 years with Graves disease. The CDR3 DNA is TGTGCCATCAGTGACCAGACAAGGCCCGATACGCAGTATTTT. Its translation: CAISDQTRPDTQYF.